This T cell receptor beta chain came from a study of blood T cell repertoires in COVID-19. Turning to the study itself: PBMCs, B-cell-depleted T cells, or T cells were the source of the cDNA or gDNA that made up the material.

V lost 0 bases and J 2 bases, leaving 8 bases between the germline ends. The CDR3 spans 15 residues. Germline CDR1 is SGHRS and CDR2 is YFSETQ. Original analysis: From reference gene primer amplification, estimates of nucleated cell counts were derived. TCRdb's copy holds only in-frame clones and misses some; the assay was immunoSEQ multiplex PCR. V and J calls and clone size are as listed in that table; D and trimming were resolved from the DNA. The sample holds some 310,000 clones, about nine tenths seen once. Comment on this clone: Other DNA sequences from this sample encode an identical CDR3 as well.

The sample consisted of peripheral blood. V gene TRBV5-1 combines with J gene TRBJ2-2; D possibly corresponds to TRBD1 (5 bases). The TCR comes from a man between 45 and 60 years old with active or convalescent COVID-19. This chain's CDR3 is CASSLAGANTGELFF. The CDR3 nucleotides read TGCGCCAGCAGCTTGGCTGGGGCCAACACCGGGGAGCTGTTTTTT.